This entry lists 3 T cell receptor beta chains sequenced from one sample in a study of cytomegalovirus exposure and HLA in healthy donors. Amplification used 60 Vbeta primers and 13 Jbeta primers. The repertoire was sequenced with immunoSEQ multiplex PCR; TCRdb's copy has only in-frame clones and lacks some. Its table lists tens of thousands of clones. Sequencing was performed on PBMCs. These receptors were collected from a man between 18 and 35 years old in good health and CMV-seropositive.

The chain has TRBV27 and TRBJ2-5; 8 positions agree with TRBD1. The V gene's germline CDR1 is MNHEY and CDR2 SMNVEV (reference sequence). This CDR3 contains 13 residues. Unmatched junction bases numbered 0, after V lost 2 bases and J lost 4 bases. The CDR3 DNA reads TGTGCCAGCAGTTTAGACAGGGGAGAGACCCAGTACTTC. As protein: CASSLDRGETQYF.

The rearrangement uses TRBV6-5 and TRBJ2-5, with D maybe TRBD2 (6 bases). Germline V gives CDR1 MNHEY, CDR2 SVGAGI. V was clipped by 9 bases and J by 0 bases, with 17 bases between them. The CDR3 is 15 residues long. The CDR3 sequence is CASNQFAGNQETQYF. CDR3 DNA: TGTGCCAGTAACCAATTTGCGGGAAACCAAGAGACCCAGTACTTC.

Remarks on this clone: Other DNA sequences within the sample encode an identical CDR3. The J gene is TRBJ2-7, the V gene TRBV25-1; 10 positions match TRBD1. V lost 0 bases, J lost 2 bases, and 4 bases stayed unmatched. The CDR3 spans 16 residues. The V gene's germline CDR1 is MGHDK and CDR2 SYGVNS. This CDR3 reads CASSEYEGQGTYEQYF. CDR3 nucleotides: TGTGCCAGCAGTGAATATGAGGGACAGGGGACCTACGAGCAGTACTTC.